These T cell receptor beta chains were read from a single sample in a study of CD8+ T cells in alopecia areata. Sequencing was performed with immunoSEQ multiplex PCR; in TCRdb, only in-frame clones are kept and a portion is missing. The table has more than 150,000 clones, roughly half seen once. The sequenced sample was CD8+ T cells sorted from blood, obtained around week 54, from a patient treated with tofacitinib. The receptors stem from a human donor with alopecia areata. CDR3s include the opening cysteine and the closing phenylalanine or tryptophan. The order of the fields is J gene, clone size, V gene, D gene, CDR3 DNA, CDR3 protein. D genes are given only for firm matches. Rows give clone size only sometimes, using once, few, many, or a class for an expanded clone.

J: TRBJ2-1
size: NA
V: TRBV7-9
D: NA
DNA: TGTGCCAGCAGCTTAGGGACGAGGGATGAGCAGTTCTTC
CDR3: CASSLGTRDEQFF

J: TRBJ2-3
size: NA
V: TRBV2
D: NA
DNA: TGTGCCAGCAGTGAACCTGGACAGACCCTCACAGATACGCAGTATTTT
CDR3: CASSEPGQTLTDTQYF

J: TRBJ1-3
size: NA
V: TRBV30
D: NA
DNA: TGTGCCTGGATCCCCTTTGGAAACACCATATATTTT
CDR3: CAWIPFGNTIYF

J: TRBJ2-1
size: NA
V: TRBV11-2
D: NA
DNA: TGTGCCAGCAGCTCGAGTACCAGATCCTACAATGAGCAGTTCTTC
CDR3: CASSSSTRSYNEQFF

J: TRBJ2-7
size: NA
V: TRBV7-9
D: TRBD1
DNA: TGTGCCAGCAGCCAATCCCCAGGGGGCTTAATCGAGCAGTACTTC
CDR3: CASSQSPGGLIEQYF

J: TRBJ1-6
size: NA
V: TRBV5-1
D: NA
DNA: TGCGCCAGCAGCGATAGGAACTCCTATAATTCACCCCTCCACTTT
CDR3: CASSDRNSYNSPLHF

J: TRBJ1-1
size: once
V: TRBV29-1
D: TRBD1
DNA: TGCAGCGTTCGAAACTCCCAGGGGGACGGGGGCACTGAAGCTTTCTTT
CDR3: CSVRNSQGDGGTEAFF

J: TRBJ2-6
size: once
V: TRBV9
D: NA
DNA: TGTGCCAGCAGCCGGGACCCCTTCGGGGCCAACGTCCTGACTTTC
CDR3: CASSRDPFGANVLTF

J: TRBJ2-1
size: NA
V: TRBV11-2
D: NA
DNA: TGTGCCAGCAGCTTAGGGCTGTTCGACAATGAGCAGTTCTTC
CDR3: CASSLGLFDNEQFF

J: TRBJ1-5
size: NA
V: TRBV19
D: NA
DNA: TGTGCCAGTAGTATTCAAGCCGGGACCCTCAATCAGCCCCAGCATTTT
CDR3: CASSIQAGTLNQPQHF

J: TRBJ1-1
size: NA
V: TRBV18
D: TRBD1
DNA: TGTGCCAGCTCACCCGGGCCAGGGGGATTTCCTGAAGCTTTCTTT
CDR3: CASSPGPGGFPEAFF

J: TRBJ1-6
size: NA
V: TRBV15
D: NA
DNA: TGTGCCACCAGAGGTGGGCGAAATTCACCCCTCCACTTT
CDR3: CATRGGRNSPLHF